The sample holds a few counts of the clone carrying this T cell receptor (beta chain). Its antigen is unidentified. The data belong to a study of Graves' ophthalmopathy and Graves' hyperthyroidism. Overall study findings and caveats: Blood repertoires reportedly contained most expanded thyroid clonotypes above 0.001 frequency.

Among the hyperthyroidism patients, all were newly diagnosed, aged 18 to 65, with under 2 months' duration. Pregnancy or lactation, uncontrolled infections and other autoimmune diseases were grounds for excluding patients. Beta-chain TCR CDR3 regions were amplified from RNA transcripts. A first-round RT-PCR used HTBI primers, followed by a second-round multiplex PCR. TCRdb independently ran MiXCR on the multiplex PCR reads; one entry per CDR3 protein. This sample has 400,000 to 500,000 distinct CDR3 sequences, with roughly 21% found just once. This clonotype was sampled from a woman in her late teens or twenties with stable Graves' hyperthyroidism. The sample comprised peripheral blood.

CDR3 nucleotide sequence: TGCAGTGCTAAATCACAGGGCGTTAATTCACCCCTCCACTTT. It specifies CSAKSQGVNSPLHF. The chain carries TRBV20-1 and TRBJ1-6, with a possible D match to TRBD1 (6 bases). The germline V and J ends were trimmed by 4 bases and 6 bases, with 13 bases remaining between them. From germline, CDR1 is DFQATT and CDR2 SNEGSKA (reference sequence). The CDR3 is 14 amino acids.